This entry concerns a single T cell receptor (beta chain). The antigen remains unidentified. This same CDR3 is encoded by further DNA sequences in the sample. The sample comes from a study of shared clonotypes between healthy human individuals. Study-level points and caveats: Represented genetic and exposure-history diversity was restricted by having few donors. The sampled material consisted only of blood, and tissue repertoires are likely to differ.

In the sorted-subset replicate PCRs, 200 ng DNA, 29,000 or so T cell genomes, was used. Generated by immunoSEQ multiplex PCR, the TCRdb table keeps only in-frame clones and is missing some. The table shows millions of clones, with 95% occurring only once. Germline CDR1 reads SGDLS; CDR2 reads YYNGEE. Trimming cost V 2 bases and J 0 bases, with 9 bases left between them. CDR3 length: 15 amino acids. The TCR comes from a man aged 18 to 30 in good health. The sample comprised naive CD4+ T cells sorted from blood. Subset described: CD45RA+ positively selected. The rearrangement uses TRBV9 and TRBJ1-3; tentative D call: TRBD1 (5 bases). In DNA, the CDR3 is TGTGCCAGCAGCGTGGACAATTACTCTGGAAACACCATATATTTT. Its translation is CASSVDNYSGNTIYF.